Listed below are T cell receptor beta chains from one sample, sequenced in a study of blood T cell repertoires in COVID-19. Some clones are missing from TCRdb's copy, which holds only in-frame ones; the method was immunoSEQ multiplex PCR. Of roughly 100,000 clones listed, over 70% are singletons. Sequencing was carried out using peripheral blood. These receptors were collected from a woman aged 80 or over with acute or convalescent COVID-19. CDR3s include the opening cysteine and the closing phenylalanine or tryptophan. Each record gives: J gene, V gene, CDR3 protein.

TRBJ2-5,TRBV19,CASSINRGETQYF
TRBJ2-1,TRBV28,CASTLAGYLNNEQFF
TRBJ2-2,TRBV11-2,CASSSRGGISFANTGELFF
TRBJ2-5,TRBV6-2/TRBV6-3,CASSTNRDRVAETQYF
TRBJ1-1,TRBV6-2/TRBV6-3,CASSWWGDTEAFF
TRBJ2-7,TRBV27,CASSLGDRRSHEQYF
TRBJ1-2,TRBV6-5,CASSYSRQGAYYGYTF
TRBJ2-7,TRBV2,CASSGSRGKTEQYF
TRBJ1-1,TRBV20-1,CSARTDEAFF
TRBJ1-1,TRBV3-1/TRBV3-2,CASSNGVLGTEAFF
TRBJ1-4,TRBV19,CASSMLQGARHEKLFF
TRBJ2-7,TRBV28,CASSLLRRGRQTRASYEQYF
TRBJ2-1,TRBV7-8,CASSFPGGSGRVAEQFF
TRBJ2-1,TRBV7-2,CASSSPGLASKQFF
TRBJ2-2,TRBV7-2,CASSESAAGELFF
TRBJ2-2,TRBV7-8,CASSSRVPRAGELFF
TRBJ2-5,TRBV5-1,CASSSQTGGETQYF
TRBJ1-5,TRBV30,CAWSLGGTGQPQHF
TRBJ2-3,TRBV15,CATSRRLSILTDTQYF
TRBJ2-7,TRBV6-6,CASSRLSESSYEQYF
TRBJ1-1,TRBV7-2,CASSLPYAHAEAFF
TRBJ1-1,TRBV5-4,CASSLDNRGNTEAFF
TRBJ1-1,TRBV29-1,CSVPGQGDTEAFF
TRBJ1-5,TRBV6-5,CASSYSQGTDQPQHF
TRBJ2-1,TRBV5-4,CASSLGAGVYNEQFF
TRBJ2-1,TRBV12-5,CASGITGGRNEQFF
TRBJ2-3,TRBV5-1,CASSQQAEGTDTQYF
TRBJ2-3,TRBV21-1,CASSKSGRTDTQYF
TRBJ1-6,TRBV6-5,CASSYLGNRGPLHF
TRBJ1-6,TRBV19,CASSIPPTGNNNSPLHF
TRBJ1-2,TRBV2,CASSDLGTGGAGYTF
TRBJ1-2,TRBV27,CASSLSQGVGYTF
TRBJ2-1,TRBV12-3/TRBV12-4,CASRDSAYNEQFF
TRBJ1-3,TRBV27,CASSRGGSAPGNTIYF
TRBJ1-4,TRBV19,CATAGTGDEKLFF
TRBJ2-7,TRBV6-2/TRBV6-3,CASSYTQSGRYEQYF
TRBJ2-3,TRBV30,CAWRREGSTDTQYF
TRBJ2-1,TRBV9,CASSIMGLSNEQFF
TRBJ2-1,TRBV5-4,CASTRDRSSYNEQFF
TRBJ1-5,TRBV10-3,CAISNTPPQGNQPQHF
TRBJ1-4,TRBV3-1/TRBV3-2,CASSSNSGFYEKLFF
TRBJ1-3,TRBV6-1,CASSENFWDSSGNTIYF
TRBJ2-3,TRBV27,CASSLDYSYTQYF
TRBJ2-7,TRBV5-1,CASSLALASGRASYEQYF
TRBJ1-5,TRBV30,CAWSVPTGQGGNQPQHF
TRBJ2-7,TRBV6-2/TRBV6-3,CASSYQGPFFEQYF
TRBJ1-6,TRBV5-1,CASSFRGSYNSPLHF
TRBJ2-7,TRBV28,CASRQGHRRANEQYF
TRBJ1-2,TRBV19,CASSIALGTTNYGYTF
TRBJ1-2,TRBV30,CASVYGGVGGYTF
TRBJ2-7,TRBV7-9,CASSLGGGSSSGQYF
TRBJ2-1,TRBV20-1,CSASGLNKYNEQFF
TRBJ1-2,TRBV6-5,CASTWERRGYTF
TRBJ1-2,TRBV6-5,CASSPDGANYGYTF
TRBJ2-3,TRBV18,CASSPSLAGSSTDTQYF
TRBJ1-2,TRBV30,CAGGPRQLYGYTF
TRBJ1-2,TRBV28,CASSSAGQGAWYGYTF
TRBJ2-6,TRBV18,CASSRTGSGANVLTF
TRBJ2-7,TRBV7-2,CASRTSPNYEQYF